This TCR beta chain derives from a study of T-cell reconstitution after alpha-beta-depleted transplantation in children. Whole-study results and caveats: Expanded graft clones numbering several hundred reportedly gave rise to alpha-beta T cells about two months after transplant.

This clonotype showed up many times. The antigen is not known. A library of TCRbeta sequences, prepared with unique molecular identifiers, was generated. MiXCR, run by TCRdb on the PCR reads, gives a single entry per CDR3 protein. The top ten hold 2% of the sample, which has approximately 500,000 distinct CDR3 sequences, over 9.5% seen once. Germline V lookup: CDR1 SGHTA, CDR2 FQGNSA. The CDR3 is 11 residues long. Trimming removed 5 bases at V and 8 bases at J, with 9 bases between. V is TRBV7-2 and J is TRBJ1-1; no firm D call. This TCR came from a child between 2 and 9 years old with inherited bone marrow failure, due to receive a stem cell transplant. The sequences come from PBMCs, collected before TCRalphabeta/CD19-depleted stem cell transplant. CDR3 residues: CASSPSKEAFF. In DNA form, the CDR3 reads TGTGCCAGCAGCCCGTCAAAGGAAGCTTTCTTT.